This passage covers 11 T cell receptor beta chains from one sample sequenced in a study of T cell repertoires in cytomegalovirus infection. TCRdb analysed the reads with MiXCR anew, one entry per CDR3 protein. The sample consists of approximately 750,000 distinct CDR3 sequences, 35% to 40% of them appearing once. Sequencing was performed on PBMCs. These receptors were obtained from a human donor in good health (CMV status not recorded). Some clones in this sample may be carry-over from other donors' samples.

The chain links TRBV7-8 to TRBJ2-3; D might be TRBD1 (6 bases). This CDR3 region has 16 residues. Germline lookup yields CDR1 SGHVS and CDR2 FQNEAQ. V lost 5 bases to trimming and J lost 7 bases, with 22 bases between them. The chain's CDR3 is CASSHSRGEVGNTQYF. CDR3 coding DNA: TGTGCCAGCAGCCATAGCAGGGGCGAAGTGGGAAATACGCAGTATTTT.

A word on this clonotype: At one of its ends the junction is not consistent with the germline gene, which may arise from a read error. The CDR3 DNA sequence: TGTGCCAGCATGACAGGGGGCAACACCGGGGAGCTGGTTTTT. It yields the protein CASMTGGNTGELVF. The chain combines TRBV28 with TRBJ2-2; the match to TRBD1 covers 10 bases. The CDR3 contains 14 residues. The germline V gene has CDR1 MDHEN and CDR2 SYDVKM.

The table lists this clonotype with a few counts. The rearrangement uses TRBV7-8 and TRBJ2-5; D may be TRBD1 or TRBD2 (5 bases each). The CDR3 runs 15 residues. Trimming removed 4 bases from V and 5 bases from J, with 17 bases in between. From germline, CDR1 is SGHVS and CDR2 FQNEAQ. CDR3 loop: CASSWAGGIRETQYF. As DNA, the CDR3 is TGTGCCAGCAGCTGGGCTGGGGGTATCCGGGAGACCCAGTACTTC.

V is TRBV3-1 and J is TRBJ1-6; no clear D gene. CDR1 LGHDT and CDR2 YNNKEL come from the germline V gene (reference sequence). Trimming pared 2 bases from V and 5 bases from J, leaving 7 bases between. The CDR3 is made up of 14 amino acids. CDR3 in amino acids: CASSQRGNNSPLHF. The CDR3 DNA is TGTGCCAGCAGCCAACGTGGGAATAATTCACCCCTCCACTTT.

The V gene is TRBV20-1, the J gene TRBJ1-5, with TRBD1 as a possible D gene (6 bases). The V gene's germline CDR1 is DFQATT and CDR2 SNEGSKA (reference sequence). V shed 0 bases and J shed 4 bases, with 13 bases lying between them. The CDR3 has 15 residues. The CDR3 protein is CSARDWDIYNQPQHF. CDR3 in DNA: TGCAGTGCTAGAGATTGGGACATCTATAATCAGCCCCAGCATTTT.

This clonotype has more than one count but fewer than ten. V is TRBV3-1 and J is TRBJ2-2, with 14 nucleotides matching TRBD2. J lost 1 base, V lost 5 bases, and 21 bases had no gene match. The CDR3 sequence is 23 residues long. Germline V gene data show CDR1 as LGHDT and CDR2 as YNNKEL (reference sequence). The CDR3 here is CASSYSLPGLAGDGKVNTGELFF. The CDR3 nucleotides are TGTGCCAGCAGCTATTCCTTACCGGGACTAGCGGGAGATGGGAAAGTGAACACCGGGGAGCTGTTTTTT.

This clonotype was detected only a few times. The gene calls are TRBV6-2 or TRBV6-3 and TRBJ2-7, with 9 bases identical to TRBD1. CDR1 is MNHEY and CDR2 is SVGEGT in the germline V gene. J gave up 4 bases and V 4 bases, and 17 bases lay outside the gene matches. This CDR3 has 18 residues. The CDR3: CASSLLPAPGQGQYEQYF. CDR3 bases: TGTGCCAGCAGTTTACTCCCCGCACCGGGACAGGGTCAATACGAGCAGTACTTC.

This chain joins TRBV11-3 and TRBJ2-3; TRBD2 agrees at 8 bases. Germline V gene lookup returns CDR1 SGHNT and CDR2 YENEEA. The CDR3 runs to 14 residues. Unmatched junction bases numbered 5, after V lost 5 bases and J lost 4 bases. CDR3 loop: CASSASGSPDTQYF. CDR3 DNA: TGTGCCAGCAGCGCAAGCGGGAGCCCAGATACGCAGTATTTT.

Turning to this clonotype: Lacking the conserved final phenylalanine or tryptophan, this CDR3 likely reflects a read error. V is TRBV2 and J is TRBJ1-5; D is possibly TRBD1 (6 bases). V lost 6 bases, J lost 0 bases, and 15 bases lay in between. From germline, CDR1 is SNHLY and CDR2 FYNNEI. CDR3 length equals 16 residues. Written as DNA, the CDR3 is TGTGCCAGCAGCGGACAGCCCCCCAATAGCAATCAGCCCCAGCATTGT. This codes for CASSGQPPNSNQPQHC.

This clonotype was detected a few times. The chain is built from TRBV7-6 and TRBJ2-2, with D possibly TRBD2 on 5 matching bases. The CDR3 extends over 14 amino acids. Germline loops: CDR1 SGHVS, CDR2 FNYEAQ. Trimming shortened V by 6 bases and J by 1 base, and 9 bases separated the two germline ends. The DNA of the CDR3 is TGTGCCAGCAGATACGCGGGGAACACCGGGGAGCTGTTTTTT. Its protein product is CASRYAGNTGELFF.

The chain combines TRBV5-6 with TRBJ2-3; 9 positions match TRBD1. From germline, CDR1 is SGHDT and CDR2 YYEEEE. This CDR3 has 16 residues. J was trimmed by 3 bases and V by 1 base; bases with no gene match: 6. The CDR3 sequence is CASSLPGTGPTDTQYF. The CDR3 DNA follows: TGTGCCAGCAGCTTGCCGGGGACAGGGCCGACAGATACGCAGTATTTT. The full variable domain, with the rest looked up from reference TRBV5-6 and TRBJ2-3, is DAGVTQSPTHLIKTRGQQVTLRCSPKSGHDTVSWYQQALGQGPQFIFQYYEEEERQRGNFPDRFSGHQFPNYSSELNVNALLLGDSALYLCASSLPGTGPTDTQYFGPGTRLTVL.